Listed here are 19 T cell receptor beta chains from one sample, sequenced in a study of graft-versus-host responses after intestinal transplantation. Sequenced by immunoSEQ multiplex PCR; TCRdb stores in-frame clones only, minus some. This table has tens of thousands of clones, approximately 94% appearing once. These receptors are not linked to any known antigen. The source was unstimulated CD8+ T cells sorted from spleen or lymph node cells, collected before intestinal transplant. These receptors came from a human donor who received an intestinal transplant.

This clone was observed a single time. This chain uses TRBV6-1 with TRBJ2-1, with 9 bases lining up with TRBD1. Trimming at V came to 2 bases and at J to 1 base, leaving 3 bases not matched to a gene. The germline CDR1 and CDR2 sequences are MNHNS and SASEGT. The CDR3 length is 16 residues. Here the CDR3 reads CASSERQGESYNEQFF. The CDR3 nucleotides are TGTGCCAGCAGTGAAAGACAGGGGGAATCCTACAATGAGCAGTTCTTC.

The CDR3 DNA sequence: TGTGCCAGCAGTGAAGCTGGGACTAGCGGGAGTGTGGCAGATACGCAGTATTTT. It encodes CASSEAGTSGSVADTQYF. This rearrangement joins TRBV6-1 to TRBJ2-3; 14 bases are shared with TRBD2. J lost 4 bases, V lost 0 bases, and 6 bases had no gene match. CDR3 length equals 18 residues. The V gene's germline CDR1 is MNHNS and CDR2 SASEGT.

This clone was detected only once. This chain connects TRBV11-2 to TRBJ2-3; a possible D gene is TRBD2 (6 bases). V lost 5 bases and J lost 2, with 17 bases in between. The CDR3 contains 16 residues. The germline gives CDR1 SGHAT, CDR2 FQNNGV. The CDR3 DNA sequence: TGTGCCAGCAGCCCCTATCGGACTACTGTCACAGATACGCAGTATTTT. It specifies CASSPYRTTVTDTQYF. The whole variable domain, remainder taken from reference TRBV11-2 and TRBJ2-3, is EAGVAQSPRYKIIEKRQSVAFWCNPISGHATLYWYQQILGQGPKLLIQFQNNGVVDDSQLPKDRFSAERLKGVDSTLKIQPAKLEDSAVYLCASSPYRTTVTDTQYFGPGTRLTVL.

The rearrangement uses TRBV5-6 and TRBJ2-1; 7 positions match TRBD1. Germline V gives CDR1 SGHDT, CDR2 YYEEEE. V lost 3 bases and J lost 4; bases outside the gene matches: 1. CDR3 length: 13 amino acids. The CDR3 is CASSWGQYNEQFF. CDR3 nucleotides: TGTGCCAGCAGCTGGGGACAGTACAATGAGCAGTTCTTC.

This sequence joins TRBV10-2 and TRBJ2-7; 13 bases map to TRBD2. The germline V gene has CDR1 WSHSY and CDR2 SAAADI. This CDR3 region has 14 residues. V shed 10 bases, J shed 4 bases, and the junction held 7 bases outside the gene matches. CDR3 sequence: CATRLAGGSYEQYF. The CDR3 nucleotides read TGCGCCACCAGACTAGCGGGAGGTTCGTACGAGCAGTACTTC.

The V call is TRBV18, the J call TRBJ1-4, with a tentative D call TRBD1 (6 bases). The germline CDR1 and CDR2 sequences are KGHSH and LQKENI. This CDR3 comprises 15 residues. V lost 4 bases and J lost 8, with 17 bases in between. In nucleotides, the CDR3 is TGTGCCAGCTCACTCCTTCGGGACATAGGGGAAAAACTGTTTTTT. Amino acids: CASSLLRDIGEKLFF.

The chain links TRBV6-5 to TRBJ1-5; possible D gene TRBD1, 5 bases. V gave up 6 bases and J gave up 3 bases, with 12 bases separating them. Germline CDR1 is MNHEY and CDR2 is SVGAGI. This CDR3 is built from 14 residues. The CDR3 loop reads CASRPGPINQPQHF. CDR3 DNA: TGTGCCAGCAGACCGGGACCCATCAATCAGCCCCAGCATTTT.

The V gene is TRBV11-2, the J gene TRBJ1-1, with D possibly TRBD1 on 6 matching bases. This CDR3 has 13 amino acids. Germline CDR1 reads SGHAT; CDR2 reads FQNNGV. Trimming left V 5 bases short and J 2 bases short, with 9 bases between. CDR3: CASSEGGNTEAFF. In nucleotides, the CDR3 is TGTGCCAGCAGCGAAGGGGGTAACACTGAAGCTTTCTTT.

This sequence joins TRBV7-9 and TRBJ2-1; D not resolved. Germline V CDR1 and CDR2: SEHNR, FQNEAQ (reference sequence). The V end lost 3 bases, the J end lost 8 bases, and 8 bases lay between the germline ends. This CDR3 comprises 12 residues. CDR3 in amino acids: CASSLVLDEQFF. The CDR3 DNA follows: TGTGCCAGCAGCTTGGTTTTGGATGAGCAGTTCTTC.

CDR3 residues: CAWSPGLAGLETQYF. In DNA form, the CDR3 reads TGTGCCTGGAGTCCGGGACTAGCGGGATTGGAGACCCAGTACTTC. The chain is built from TRBV30 and TRBJ2-5, with TRBD2 identical over 13 bases. CDR3 size: 15 residues. Trimming removed 2 bases from V and 5 bases from J; junction bases left unmatched: 5. Germline CDR1 is GTSNPN and CDR2 is SVGIG (reference sequence).

The J gene is TRBJ2-7, the V gene TRBV29-1; D unclear. The CDR3 covers 12 residues. The germline V gene has CDR1 SQVTM and CDR2 ANQGSEA. V was clipped by 3 bases and J by 3 bases, with 9 bases between them. The DNA for the CDR3 is TGCAGCGTTGAGCACGATAACTACGAGCAGTACTTC. Amino acid sequence: CSVEHDNYEQYF.

This chain connects TRBV27 to TRBJ2-7; a possible D gene is TRBD1 (6 bases). The CDR3 is 12 amino acids. Trimming left V 6 bases short and J 3 bases short, with 9 bases between. CDR1 and CDR2 (germline): MNHEY, SMNVEV (reference sequence). The CDR3 loop reads CASRKGGYEQYF. DNA for the CDR3: TGTGCCAGCAGAAAAGGGGGCTACGAGCAGTACTTC.

The CDR3 is CASSFWDRDEKLFF. CDR3 in DNA: TGCGCCAGCAGCTTCTGGGACAGGGATGAAAAACTGTTTTTT. The chain uses TRBV5-1 and TRBJ1-4, with TRBD1 matching over 9 bases. The CDR3 length is 14 residues. Per the germline V gene, CDR1 is SGHRS and CDR2 is YFSETQ. The V segment lost 2 bases and the J segment 6 bases; nucleotides outside the gene matches: 2.

The chain employs TRBV1 and TRBJ2-1. TRBV1 counts as a pseudogene. The CDR3 extends over 13 amino acids. The DNA of the CDR3 is TGCACCAGCAGCCAAGAGGTATCGAATGAGCAGTTCTTC. Amino acid sequence: CTSSQEVSNEQFF.

The chain has TRBV28 and TRBJ2-1; tentatively, D is TRBD2 (5 bases). V gave up 6 bases and J gave up 8 bases, with 14 bases separating them. Germline V CDR1 and CDR2: MDHEN, SYDVKM. The CDR3 has 13 amino acids. This CDR3 reads CASSGVEKDEQFF. DNA of the CDR3: TGTGCCAGCAGCGGGGTCGAGAAGGATGAGCAGTTCTTC.

The V and J genes are TRBV14 and TRBJ1-4; TRBD1 aligns across 9 bases. Losses at the gene ends were 0 bases for V and 2 bases for J; bases not matched to a gene: 7. The CDR3 extends over 18 amino acids. CDR1 and CDR2 (germline): SGHDN, FVKESK. CDR3 sequence (DNA): TGTGCCAGCAGCCAAGATCGCGGACAGGGGCCGACTAATGAAAAACTGTTTTTT. As protein: CASSQDRGQGPTNEKLFF.

The gene calls are TRBV5-6 and TRBJ1-1; a weak D match, TRBD1 (5 bases). The CDR3 totals 12 residues. Trimming took 0 bases from V and 7 from J, leaving 7 bases between them. CDR1 SGHDT and CDR2 YYEEEE come from the germline V gene. The CDR3, as DNA: TGTGCCAGCAGCTTGGCCGACAGTGAAGCTTTCTTT. Translated, it gives CASSLADSEAFF.

The rearrangement joins TRBV4-1 to TRBJ2-1; a possible D gene is TRBD1 (6 bases). The ends were cut back, 0 bases at V and 6 bases at J, with 15 bases in the middle. CDR3 size: 16 residues. Germline V gives CDR1 MGHRA, CDR2 YSYEKL. The CDR3 sequence: CASSQEGQGYSNEQFF. DNA for the CDR3: TGCGCCAGCAGCCAAGAAGGGCAGGGGTATTCCAATGAGCAGTTCTTC.

The CDR3 reads CASSPRGQTYEQYF. In nucleotides, the CDR3 is TGTGCCAGCAGCCCCCGGGGACAGACCTACGAGCAGTACTTC. The V and J genes are TRBV9 and TRBJ2-7; TRBD1 agrees at 7 bases. The CDR3 loop spans 14 amino acids. V gave up 4 bases and J gave up 2 bases; unmatched junction bases: 6. The germline CDR1 and CDR2 sequences are SGDLS and YYNGEE.